One TCR beta chain is described in this entry. These data come from a study of blood T cell repertoires in COVID-19. The protocol was immunoSEQ multiplex PCR, while the TCRdb copy is restricted to in-frame clones and leaves out a portion. The data show around 130,000 clones, 75% to 80% seen once. The germline V gene has CDR1 KGHDR and CDR2 SFDVKD. CDR3 size: 13 residues. Trimming took off 9 bases at V and 2 bases at J, with 10 bases between the two ends. The chain links TRBV24-1 to TRBJ1-5, with D possibly being TRBD1 (6 bases). Sequences were obtained from peripheral blood. This sequence originates from a human donor in a cohort sampled during active COVID-19. The CDR3 sequence is CATQDRGNQPQHF. CDR3 sequence (DNA): TGTGCCACCCAGGACAGAGGCAATCAGCCCCAGCATTTT.